This TCR beta chain was obtained from a study of T cell responses to AZD1222 COVID-19 vaccine. Study summary: Recipients boosted at about 4 weeks or about 12 weeks are pooled.

General observations from the study: Unmutated regions of variants are reportedly targeted by nearly half of spike-specific TCRs.

Comment on this clone: Its antigen is unknown.

V gave up 6 bases and J gave up 0 bases, with 13 bases separating them. Germline-derived CDR1 and CDR2 are SGDLS and YYNGEE. This CDR3 has 16 residues. Clones were sequenced by immunoSEQ multiplex PCR, and TCRdb holds only the in-frame ones, with some missing. The table records approximately 130,000 clones, approximately 92% of them present only once. The input for sequencing was peripheral blood, taken on day 0 of AZD1222 vaccination. The rearrangement links TRBV9 to TRBJ2-6, with a possible D match to TRBD2 (6 bases). The TCR was taken from an adult in good health. CDR3 residues: CASNPGLLSGANVLTF. In DNA, the CDR3 is TGTGCCAGCAACCCGGGACTCCTCTCTGGGGCCAACGTCCTGACTTTC. Full variable domain (rest looked up from reference TRBV9 and TRBJ2-6): DSGVTQTPKHLITATGQRVTLRCSPRSGDLSVYWYQQSLDQGLQFLIQYYNGEERAKGNILERFSAQQFPDLHSELNLSSLELGDSALYFCASNPGLLSGANVLTFGAGSRLTVL.